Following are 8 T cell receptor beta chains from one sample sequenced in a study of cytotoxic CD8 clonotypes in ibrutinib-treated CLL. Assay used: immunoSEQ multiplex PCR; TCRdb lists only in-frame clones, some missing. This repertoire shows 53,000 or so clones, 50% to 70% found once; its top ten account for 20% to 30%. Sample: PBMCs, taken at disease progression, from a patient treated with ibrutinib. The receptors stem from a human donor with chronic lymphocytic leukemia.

The CDR3 sequence: CASSWETRGYGYTF. The CDR3 DNA is TGTGCCAGCAGCTGGGAGACCAGGGGCTATGGCTACACCTTC. The genes are TRBV5-6 and TRBJ1-2, with a possible D match to TRBD1 (6 bases). CDR3 length equals 14 residues. From germline, CDR1 is SGHDT and CDR2 YYEEEE. V lost 3 bases and J lost 4, with 13 bases in between.

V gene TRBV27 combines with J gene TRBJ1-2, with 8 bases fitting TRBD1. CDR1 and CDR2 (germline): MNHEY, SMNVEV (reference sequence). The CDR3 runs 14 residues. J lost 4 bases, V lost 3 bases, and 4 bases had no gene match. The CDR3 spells CASSFLTGGYGYTF. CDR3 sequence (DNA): TGTGCCAGCAGTTTCTTAACAGGGGGCTATGGCTACACCTTC.

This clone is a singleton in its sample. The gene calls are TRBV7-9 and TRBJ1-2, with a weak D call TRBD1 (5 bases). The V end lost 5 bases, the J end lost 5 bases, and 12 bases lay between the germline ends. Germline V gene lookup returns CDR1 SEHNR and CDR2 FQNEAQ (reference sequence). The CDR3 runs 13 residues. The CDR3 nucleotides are TGTGCCAGCAGCCAGAAACAGGCATATGGCTACACCTTC. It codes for CASSQKQAYGYTF.

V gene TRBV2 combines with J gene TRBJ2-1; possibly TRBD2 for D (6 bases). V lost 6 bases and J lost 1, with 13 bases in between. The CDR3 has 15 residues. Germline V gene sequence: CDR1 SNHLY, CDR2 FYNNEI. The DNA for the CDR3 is TGTGCCAGCAGGGGGGACTTTTTATCCTACAATGAGCAGTTCTTC. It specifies CASRGDFLSYNEQFF. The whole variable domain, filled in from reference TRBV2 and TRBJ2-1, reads EPEVTQTPSHQVTQMGQEVILRCVPISNHLYFYWYRQILGQKVEFLVSFYNNEISEKSEIFDDQFSVERPDGSNFTLKIRSTKLEDSAMYFCASRGDFLSYNEQFFGPGTRLTVL.

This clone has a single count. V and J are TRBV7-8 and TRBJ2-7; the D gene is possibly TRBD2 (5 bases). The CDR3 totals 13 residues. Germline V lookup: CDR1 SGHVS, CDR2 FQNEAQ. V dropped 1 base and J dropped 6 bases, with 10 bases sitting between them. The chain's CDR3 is CASSLVAGSEQYF. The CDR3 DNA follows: TGTGCCAGCAGCTTAGTGGCGGGCTCCGAGCAGTACTTC.

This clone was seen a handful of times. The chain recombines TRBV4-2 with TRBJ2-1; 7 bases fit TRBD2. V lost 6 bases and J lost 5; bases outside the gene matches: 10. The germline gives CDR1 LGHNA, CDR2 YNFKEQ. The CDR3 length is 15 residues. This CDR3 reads CASSWGEGRDNEQFF. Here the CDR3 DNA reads TGTGCCAGCAGTTGGGGGGAGGGCCGGGACAATGAGCAGTTCTTC.

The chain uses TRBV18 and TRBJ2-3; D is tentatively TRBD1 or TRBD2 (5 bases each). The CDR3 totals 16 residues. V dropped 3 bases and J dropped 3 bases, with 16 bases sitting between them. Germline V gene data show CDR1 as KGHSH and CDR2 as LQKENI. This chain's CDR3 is CASSPGTGLATDTQYF. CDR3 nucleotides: TGTGCCAGCTCACCCGGGACCGGATTGGCGACAGATACGCAGTATTTT.

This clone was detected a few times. The CDR3 reads CASSNDRVGEKLFF. In DNA, the CDR3 is TGTGCCAGCAGCAACGACAGGGTCGGAGAAAAACTGTTTTTT. The chain combines TRBV5-4 with TRBJ1-4; TRBD1 aligns across 7 bases. Trimming at V came to 4 bases and at J to 8 bases, leaving 8 bases not matched to a gene. The length of the CDR3 is 14 residues. The germline V gene encodes CDR1 SGHNT and CDR2 YYREEE (reference sequence).